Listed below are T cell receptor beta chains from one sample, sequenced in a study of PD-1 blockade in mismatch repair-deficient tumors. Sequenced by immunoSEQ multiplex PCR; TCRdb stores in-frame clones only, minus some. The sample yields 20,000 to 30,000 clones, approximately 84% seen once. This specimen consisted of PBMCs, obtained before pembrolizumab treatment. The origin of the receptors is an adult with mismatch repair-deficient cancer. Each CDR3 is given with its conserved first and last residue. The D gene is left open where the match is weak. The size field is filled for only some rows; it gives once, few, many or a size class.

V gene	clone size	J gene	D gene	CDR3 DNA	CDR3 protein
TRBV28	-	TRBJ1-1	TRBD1	TGTGCCAGCAGGATGACAGGGGGTTACACTGAAGCTTTCTTT	CASRMTGGYTEAFF
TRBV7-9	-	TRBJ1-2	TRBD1	TGTGCCAGCAGCTTACAGGGGGTGACCTATGGCTACACCTTC	CASSLQGVTYGYTF
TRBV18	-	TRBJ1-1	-	TGTGCCAGCTCGGGTTCGAGGGACACTGAAGCTTTCTTT	CASSGSRDTEAFF
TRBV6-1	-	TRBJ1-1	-	TGTGCCAGCAACATGGACAGCTACACTGAAGCTTTCTTT	CASNMDSYTEAFF
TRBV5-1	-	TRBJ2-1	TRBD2	TGCGCCAGCAGCTTGACTAGCGGGAGCAATGAGCAGTTCTTC	CASSLTSGSNEQFF
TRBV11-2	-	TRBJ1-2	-	TGTGCCAGCAGCTTAGGACGGGATGGCTACACCTTC	CASSLGRDGYTF
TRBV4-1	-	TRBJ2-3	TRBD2	TGCGCCAGCAGTCAGGGGACTAGCGGGGCAGATACGCAGTATTTT	CASSQGTSGADTQYF
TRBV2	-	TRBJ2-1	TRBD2	TGTGCCAGCTTAGCGGGAGCGTCCTACAATGAGCAGTTCTTC	CASLAGASYNEQFF
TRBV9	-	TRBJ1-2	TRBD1	TGTGCCAGCAGCGTGGACAGGCAACCCTATGGCTACACCTTC	CASSVDRQPYGYTF
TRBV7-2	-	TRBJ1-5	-	TGTGCCAGCAGCGGGCGGGGGGGGGTCAATCAGCCCCAGCATTTT	CASSGRGGVNQPQHF
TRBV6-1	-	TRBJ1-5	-	TGTGCCAGTGGAGGTGGCAATAGCAATCAGCCCCAGCATTTT	CASGGGNSNQPQHF
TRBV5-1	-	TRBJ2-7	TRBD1	TGCGCCAGCAGCTTGGGAGGGACAGGAGATTACGAGCAGTACTTC	CASSLGGTGDYEQYF
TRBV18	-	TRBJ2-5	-	TGTGCCAGCTCACCAGGACAGCTAGAAGAGACCCAGTACTTC	CASSPGQLEETQYF
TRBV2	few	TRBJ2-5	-	TGTGCCAGCAGTGAAGACAGGGCAGAGACCCAGTACTTC	CASSEDRAETQYF
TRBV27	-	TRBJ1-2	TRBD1	TGTGCCAGCAGTTTGAACCCGGGACAGAGTTTCTCTAACTATGGCTACACCTTC	CASSLNPGQSFSNYGYTF
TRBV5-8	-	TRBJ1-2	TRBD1	TGTGCCAGCAGCCCTGACAGGGTTGCTGGCTACACCTTC	CASSPDRVAGYTF
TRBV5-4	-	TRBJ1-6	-	TGTGCCAGCAGCTTGGACAGCTCCTATAATTCACCCCTCCACTTT	CASSLDSSYNSPLHF
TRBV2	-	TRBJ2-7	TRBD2	TGTGCCAGCATCCCGCCTGGGGCGGGAGGGACGCGGGAGCAGTACTTC	CASIPPGAGGTREQYF
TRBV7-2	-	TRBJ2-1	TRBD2	TGTGCCAGCAGTTGGGGACTAGCGGGAATCAATGAGCAGTTCTTC	CASSWGLAGINEQFF
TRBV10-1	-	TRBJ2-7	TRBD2	TGCGCCAGCAGCCAAGACGGGACTAGCGGTTCCTACGAGCAGTACTTC	CASSQDGTSGSYEQYF
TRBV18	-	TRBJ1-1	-	TGTGCCAGCTCACCAAGGCGGGGAATCACTGAAGCTTTCTTT	CASSPRRGITEAFF
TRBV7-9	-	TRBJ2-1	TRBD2	TGTGCCAGCAGCCTTCGGACTAGCGGGAGTTTTGGTAATGAGCAGTTCTTC	CASSLRTSGSFGNEQFF
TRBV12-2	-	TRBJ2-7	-	TGTGCAAGTCGCTTAGCGCAAACCGACAGGCTCGTCGGCGAGCAGTACTTC	CASRLAQTDRLVGEQYF
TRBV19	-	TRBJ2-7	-	TGTGCCAGTAGTGTCCAGGGCGGGATTTCGGGGGAGCAGTACTTC	CASSVQGGISGEQYF
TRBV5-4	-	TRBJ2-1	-	TGTGCCAGCAGCTCCCTGACAGGAGATGAGCAGTTCTTC	CASSSLTGDEQFF
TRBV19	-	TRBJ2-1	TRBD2	TGTGCCAGTAGTATGCTAGCGGGTGCAGATGAGCAGTTCTTC	CASSMLAGADEQFF
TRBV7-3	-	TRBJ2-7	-	TGTGCCAGCAGCTTGAGTGCGGGGAGCTCCTACGAGCAGTACTTC	CASSLSAGSSYEQYF
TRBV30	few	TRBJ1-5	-	TGTGCCTGGAGCGGGGGTAGCAATCAGCCCCAGCATTTT	CAWSGGSNQPQHF
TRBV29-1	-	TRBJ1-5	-	TGCAGCGGGCAGACAGGAAATCAGCCCCAGCATTTT	CSGQTGNQPQHF
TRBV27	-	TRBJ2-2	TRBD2	TGTGCCAGCAAGGGGAGGGTCGGGACCGGGGAGCTGTTTTTT	CASKGRVGTGELFF
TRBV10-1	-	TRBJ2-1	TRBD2	TGCGCCAGCAGTGAACTAGCGGGAGCCCCCTACAATGAGCAGTTCTTC	CASSELAGAPYNEQFF
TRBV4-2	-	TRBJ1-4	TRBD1	TGTGCCAGCAGTCCCGGGACAGCTAATGAAAAACTGTTTTTT	CASSPGTANEKLFF
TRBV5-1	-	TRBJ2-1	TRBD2	TGCGCCAGCAGCTTGGCGGGAGGGGGCAATGAGCAGTTCTTC	CASSLAGGGNEQFF
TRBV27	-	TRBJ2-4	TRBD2	TGTGCCAGCAGCCCCGGCGGGACTAGTGTCAAAAACATTCAGTACTTC	CASSPGGTSVKNIQYF
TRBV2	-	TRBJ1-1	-	TGTGCCAGCAGCCAGGCATCGGACACTGAAGCTTTCTTT	CASSQASDTEAFF
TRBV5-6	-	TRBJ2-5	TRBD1	TGTGCCAGCAGCTTGTTAGGGACAGAAGGGGAGACCCAGTACTTC	CASSLLGTEGETQYF
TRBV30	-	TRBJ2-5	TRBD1	TGTGCCTGGAGTGTACTGGGGACAGGGCAAGAGACCCAGTACTTC	CAWSVLGTGQETQYF
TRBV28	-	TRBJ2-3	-	TGTGCCAGCAGTCGCCCTTTGGGGAGTAACACAGATACGCAGTATTTT	CASSRPLGSNTDTQYF
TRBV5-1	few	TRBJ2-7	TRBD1	TGCGCCAGCAGCTCAATGACAGGGAAGTACTTC	CASSSMTGKYF
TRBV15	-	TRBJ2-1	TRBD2	TGTGCCACCAGAGGGACTAGCGGGGCCCTCTCCTACAATGAGCAGTTCTTC	CATRGTSGALSYNEQFF
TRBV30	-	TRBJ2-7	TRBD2	TGTGCCTGGAGTGTAGGGACTAGAACCGAGCAGTACTTC	CAWSVGTRTEQYF
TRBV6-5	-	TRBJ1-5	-	TGTGCCAGCAGTTCAACAGGGATAGGACAGCCCCAGCATTTT	CASSSTGIGQPQHF
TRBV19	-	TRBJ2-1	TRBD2	TGTGCCAGTAGTATTAGCGGGGGGCCCTACAATGAGCAGTTCTTC	CASSISGGPYNEQFF
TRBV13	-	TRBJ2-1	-	TGTGCCAGCAGCTTATGGTACGGGAACAATGAGCAGTTCTTC	CASSLWYGNNEQFF
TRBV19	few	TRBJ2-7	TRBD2	TGTGCCAGTAGTTTTGGCGGGAGGGCGGGCGAGCAGTACTTC	CASSFGGRAGEQYF
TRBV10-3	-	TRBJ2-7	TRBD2	TGTGCCATCAGAGCGGGAGGGGACTACGAGCAGTACTTC	CAIRAGGDYEQYF
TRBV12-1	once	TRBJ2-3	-	TGTGCCAGCAGCTTTGAGGTGGGACTCAGCACAGATACGCAGTATTTT	CASSFEVGLSTDTQYF
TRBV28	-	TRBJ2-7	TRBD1	TGTGCCAGCACTCCGGGACAGATCTCCTACGAGCAGTACTTC	CASTPGQISYEQYF
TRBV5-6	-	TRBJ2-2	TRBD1	TGTGCCAGCAGAATGACCGGGACAGGGGTTATCGGGGAGCTGTTTTTT	CASRMTGTGVIGELFF
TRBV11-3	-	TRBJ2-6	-	TGTGCCAGCAGCGCTAACGCCGCGGGGTTAGGGGCCAACGTCCTGACTTTC	CASSANAAGLGANVLTF
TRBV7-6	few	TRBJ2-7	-	TGTGCCAGCAGCGGCCGTCCCAACAGCTACGAGCAGTACTTC	CASSGRPNSYEQYF
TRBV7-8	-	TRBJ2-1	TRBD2	TGTGCCAGCACCTTAGCGGGAGGACTCTCCTACAATGAGCAGTTCTTC	CASTLAGGLSYNEQFF
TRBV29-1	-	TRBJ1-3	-	TGCAGCGCTGCCCCCAGCACAGCACGAAACACCATATATTTT	CSAAPSTARNTIYF
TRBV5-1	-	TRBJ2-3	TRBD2	TGCGCCAGCAGCTTGAACGGGAGGGCAGATACGCAGTATTTT	CASSLNGRADTQYF
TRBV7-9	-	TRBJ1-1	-	TGTGCCAGCAGCTTGCCGCAGGGTGAAGCTTTCTTT	CASSLPQGEAFF
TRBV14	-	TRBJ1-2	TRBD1	TGTGCCAGCGCCAGAGATTGGACAGGAAACTATGGCTACACCTTC	CASARDWTGNYGYTF
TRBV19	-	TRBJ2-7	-	TGTGCCAGTTCGTCAGGGGAGGAGCAGTACTTC	CASSSGEEQYF
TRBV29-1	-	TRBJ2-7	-	TGCAGCGTTAGGACTAACTACGAGCAGTACTTC	CSVRTNYEQYF